These T cell receptor beta chains were read from a single sample in a study of OX40 agonist ivuxolimab in advanced cancers. Libraries were prepared by immunoSEQ multiplex PCR; TCRdb keeps only in-frame clonotypes and omits some of them. Found here are 82,000 or so clones, more than 70% of them singletons; the top ten hold 2% to 3%. The input for sequencing was CD4+ or CD8+ T cells sorted from blood, taken in a trial of the OX40 agonist ivuxolimab. The receptors here all came from an adult with an advanced solid tumor such as melanoma, head and neck, liver or kidney cancer. Each CDR3 is given with its conserved first and last residue. D genes are given only for firm matches. Clone size is stated in some rows and not others, as once, few, many or a class when expanded.

d_call clone_size j_call v_call cdr3_aa cdr3_nt
TRBD2 - TRBJ2-7 TRBV6-5 CASRLAEAYEQYF TGTGCCAGCCGACTAGCGGAGGCCTACGAGCAGTACTTC
- - TRBJ2-3 TRBV29-1 CSVPPKTGIAADTQYF TGCAGCGTACCCCCTAAGACCGGGATTGCGGCAGATACGCAGTATTTT
- - TRBJ2-5 TRBV11-2 CASSFGTPQETQYF TGTGCCAGCAGCTTTGGGACTCCTCAAGAGACCCAGTACTTC
TRBD2 - TRBJ2-7 TRBV9 CASSAVLAGGLHEQYF TGTGCCAGCAGCGCGGTACTCGCGGGGGGGCTCCACGAGCAGTACTTC
- once TRBJ2-7 TRBV5-8 CASSLYRGDSSYEQYF TGTGCCAGCAGCTTGTATCGGGGGGACAGCTCCTACGAGCAGTACTTC
TRBD1 once TRBJ1-5 TRBV19 CASSMRGLGQPQHF TGTGCCAGTAGTATGAGGGGGCTAGGGCAGCCCCAGCATTTT
- - TRBJ2-3 TRBV18 CASSPPRPEADTQYF TGTGCCAGCTCACCACCCCGGCCGGAGGCAGATACGCAGTATTTT
- - TRBJ1-5 TRBV13 CASSLGLRGEQPQHF TGTGCCAGCAGCTTAGGCCTTCGAGGGGAACAGCCCCAGCATTTT
TRBD2 - TRBJ2-3 TRBV18 CASSPYTGTSLTDTQYF TGTGCCAGCTCACCCTACACCGGGACTAGCCTCACAGATACGCAGTATTTT
- - TRBJ1-1 TRBV4-2 CASSLATGQNTEAFF TGTGCCAGCAGCCTGGCCACGGGGCAGAACACTGAAGCTTTCTTT
TRBD1 - TRBJ2-7 TRBV10-3 CAISAGQGFFEQYF TGTGCCATCAGTGCGGGACAGGGGTTTTTCGAGCAGTACTTC
TRBD1 - TRBJ1-6 TRBV5-4 CASSSMKGTGNSPLHF TGTGCCAGCAGCTCGATGAAAGGGACAGGGAATTCACCCCTCCACTTT
- - TRBJ2-7 TRBV18 CASSPVGEYEQYF TGTGCCAGCTCACCTGTGGGGGAATACGAGCAGTACTTC
TRBD1 few TRBJ1-2 TRBV18 CASSPWTGGNGYTF TGTGCCAGCTCACCATGGACAGGGGGGAATGGCTACACCTTC
- - TRBJ2-7 TRBV5-1 CASSFSTASSYEQYF TGCGCCAGCAGCTTTAGTACGGCCAGCTCCTACGAGCAGTACTTC
TRBD1 - TRBJ1-5 TRBV5-1 CASSLGTGGGQPQHF TGCGCCAGCAGCTTGGGGACAGGGGGCGGTCAGCCCCAGCATTTT
TRBD1 - TRBJ2-6 TRBV11-2 CASSFSLTGSGANVLTF TGTGCCAGCAGCTTTTCCCTGACAGGGTCTGGGGCCAACGTCCTGACTTTC
- - TRBJ2-7 TRBV2 CASGTVSSYEQYF TGTGCCAGCGGCACGGTCAGCTCCTACGAGCAGTACTTC
- - TRBJ1-2 TRBV6-6 CASSYGSQIRYGYTF TGTGCCAGCAGTTACGGGTCGCAGATTCGTTATGGCTACACCTTC
- - TRBJ1-3 TRBV12-5 CASGLGVNSGNTIYF TGTGCTAGTGGTTTGGGGGTTAACTCTGGAAACACCATATATTTT
- - TRBJ1-1 TRBV9 CASSVASGGRTEAFF TGTGCCAGCAGCGTAGCTTCCGGGGGGAGAACTGAAGCTTTCTTT
- once TRBJ2-1 TRBV10-1 CASSDVRDEQFF TGCGCCAGCAGTGATGTAAGGGATGAGCAGTTCTTC
- few TRBJ2-5 TRBV5-1 CASSPLKVAETQYF TGCGCCAGCAGCCCACTCAAGGTCGCCGAGACCCAGTACTTC
- - TRBJ2-1 TRBV5-1 CASGSGAGLDEQFF TGCGCCAGCGGGTCTGGGGCCGGCCTCGATGAGCAGTTCTTC
- - TRBJ2-5 TRBV18 CASSPLLGDQETQYF TGTGCCAGCTCACCTCTTTTAGGGGATCAAGAGACCCAGTACTTC
- few TRBJ2-7 TRBV9 CASSVIRGHEQYF TGTGCCAGCAGCGTCATTAGGGGCCACGAGCAGTACTTC
- - TRBJ1-2 TRBV19 CASSFSRVEGYTF TGTGCCAGTAGTTTCTCCAGGGTGGAAGGCTACACCTTC
- - TRBJ2-1 TRBV29-1 CSVEKENEQFF TGCAGCGTTGAAAAGGAAAATGAGCAGTTCTTC
- once TRBJ1-5 TRBV27 CASSLRFGGDSNQPQHF TGTGCCAGCAGTTTAAGGTTTGGAGGGGATAGCAATCAGCCCCAGCATTTT
TRBD1 - TRBJ1-2 TRBV5-4 CASSTGGQGVYGYTF TGTGCCAGCAGCACTGGGGGACAGGGCGTCTATGGCTACACCTTC
- - TRBJ1-6 TRBV23-1 CASSQSIEGLYNSPLHF TGCGCCAGCAGTCAATCGATCGAAGGGTTGTATAATTCACCCCTCCACTTT
- - TRBJ1-5 TRBV6-1 CASSEWHGGVGQPQHF TGTGCCAGCAGTGAATGGCACGGAGGGGTCGGTCAGCCCCAGCATTTT
- once TRBJ1-2 TRBV6-5 CASSYSAIPDYGYTF TGTGCCAGCAGTTACTCAGCGATCCCTGACTATGGCTACACCTTC
- medium-sized TRBJ1-6 TRBV28 CASALEYSPLHF TGTGCCAGCGCCCTTGAGTATTCACCCCTCCACTTT
- - TRBJ1-2 TRBV5-1 CASREPGGYGYTF TGCGCCAGCAGAGAGCCGGGTGGCTATGGCTACACCTTC
- - TRBJ2-3 TRBV5-1 CASSLREPIDTDTQYF TGCGCCAGCAGCCTGAGGGAGCCAATCGACACAGATACGCAGTATTTT
- - TRBJ2-2 TRBV7-7 CASSSVTNTGELFF TGTGCTAGCAGCTCTGTCACGAACACCGGGGAGCTGTTTTTT
- - TRBJ1-1 TRBV11-3 CASSLQGETEAFF TGTGCCAGCAGCTTACAGGGAGAGACTGAAGCTTTCTTT
- - TRBJ2-7 TRBV28 CASSPTGTARLYEQYF TGTGCCAGCAGCCCGACGGGAACGGCCCGTCTGTACGAGCAGTACTTC
- - TRBJ1-2 TRBV30 CALEGGHYGYTF TGTGCCCTCGAAGGAGGGCACTATGGCTACACCTTC
TRBD1 - TRBJ1-2 TRBV6-5 CASSLGQAASYGYTF TGTGCCAGCAGTTTAGGACAGGCGGCGAGCTATGGCTACACCTTC
- - TRBJ1-1 TRBV6-5 CASSYSTFGPNTEAFF TGTGCCAGCAGTTACTCGACGTTTGGACCTAACACTGAAGCTTTCTTT
- - TRBJ2-7 TRBV29-1 CSVASLASYEQYF TGCAGCGTTGCCTCTCTAGCGTCGTACGAGCAGTACTTC
- - TRBJ1-1 TRBV10-3 CAISDDGNMNTEAFF TGTGCCATCAGTGATGATGGGAATATGAACACTGAAGCTTTCTTT
TRBD1 - TRBJ1-2 TRBV27 CASSPGQGGGYTF TGTGCCAGCAGTCCAGGACAGGGTGGGGGCTACACCTTC
- - TRBJ1-6 TRBV7-2 CASSSFVGYNSYNSPLHF TGTGCCAGCAGCTCATTTGTGGGGTACAACTCCTATAATTCACCCCTCCACTTT
- - TRBJ1-6 TRBV4-2 CASSQTSGALGNSPLHF TGTGCCAGCAGCCAAACCTCAGGGGCCCTGGGGAATTCACCCCTCCACTTT